This T cell receptor beta chain originates from a study of CD8 T cells in Susac syndrome. After extraction with the RNeasy kit, about 0.45 to 1 ug of the RNA was reverse transcribed using random hexamers. TCRdb processed the immunoSEQ multiplex PCR reads anew with MiXCR; each CDR3 protein has one entry. The sample shows about 280,000 distinct CDR3 sequences, about 85% of them seen only once. Trimming pared 0 bases from V and 0 bases from J, leaving 8 bases between. The CDR3 has 15 residues. Germline CDR1 and CDR2: LGHDT and YNNKEL (reference sequence). This sequence was found in a human donor with multiple sclerosis. This chain uses TRBV3-1 with TRBJ2-5, with a possible D match to TRBD1 (6 bases). Source material: CD8+ T cells from PBMCs. The CDR3 region is CASSQERGYQETQYF. For the CDR3, the DNA is TGTGCCAGCAGCCAAGAAAGGGGGTACCAAGAGACCCAGTACTTC.